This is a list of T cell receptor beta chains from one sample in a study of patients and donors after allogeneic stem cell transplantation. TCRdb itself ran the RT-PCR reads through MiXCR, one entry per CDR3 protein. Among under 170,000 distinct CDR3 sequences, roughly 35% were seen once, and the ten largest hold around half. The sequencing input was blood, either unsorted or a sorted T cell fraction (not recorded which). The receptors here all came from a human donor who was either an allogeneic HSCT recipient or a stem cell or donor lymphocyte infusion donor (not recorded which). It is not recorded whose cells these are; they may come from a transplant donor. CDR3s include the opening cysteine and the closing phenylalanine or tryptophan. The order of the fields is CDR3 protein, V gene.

CASSQGPIDPPLHF	TRBV4-1
CASRETELNTEAFF	TRBV6-5
CATSDLKSGTGDTGELFF	TRBV24-1
CASCVAGTDTQYF	TRBV12-3/TRBV12-4
CASTGEGNQPQHF	TRBV12-3/TRBV12-4
CAISEGDYYGYTF	TRBV10-3
CASSRPGTGLSSYNEQFF	TRBV12-3/TRBV12-4
CASSQEGTTGGYTF	TRBV3-1
CASTSPRQGDTF	TRBV7-9
CASSPWGGEGAEAFF	TRBV28
CASSAGHSPLHF	TRBV7-9
CASSEYGTEAFF	TRBV6-1
CAGGGGTDTQYF	TRBV6-6
CASIARRGRYTGELFF	TRBV12-3/TRBV12-4
CASSYRLAGNDEQYF	TRBV18
CAISESDRFLYGYTF	TRBV10-3
CASRLGPGNQPQHF	TRBV6-5
CASSSGTGGESPLHF	TRBV6-5
CATGQGTNTEAFF	TRBV12-3/TRBV12-4
CASRPSTVVTEAFF	TRBV6-5
CASSLAPIGQGGAFF	TRBV7-9
CASSLIDRRLPYNEQFF	TRBV7-6
CASSSTRLALGETQYF	TRBV6-2/TRBV6-3
CASSLVLTSGGYITDTQYF	TRBV7-2
CASSAQPSGGGNEQFF	TRBV9
CATSRRGGRDYGYTF	TRBV15
CARTRPGDYGYTF	TRBV2
CASSWTDPNQPQHF	TRBV12-3/TRBV12-4
CASSTGQGGREKLFF	TRBV6-5
CASSVEGGSQPQHF	TRBV9